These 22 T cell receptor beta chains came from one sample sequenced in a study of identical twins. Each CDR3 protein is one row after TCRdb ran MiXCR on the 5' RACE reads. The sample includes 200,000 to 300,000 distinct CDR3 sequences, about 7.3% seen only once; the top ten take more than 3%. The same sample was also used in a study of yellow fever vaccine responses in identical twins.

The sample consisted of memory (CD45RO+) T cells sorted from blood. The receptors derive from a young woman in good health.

CDR3: CRKQGQSNTEAFF. CDR3 coding DNA: TGCAGAAAACAGGGACAGTCGAACACTGAAGCTTTCTTT. V is TRBV20-1 and J is TRBJ1-1, with 7 positions matching TRBD1. The CDR3 consists of 13 residues. CDR1 and CDR2 from the germline V gene are DFQATT and SNEGSKA (reference sequence).

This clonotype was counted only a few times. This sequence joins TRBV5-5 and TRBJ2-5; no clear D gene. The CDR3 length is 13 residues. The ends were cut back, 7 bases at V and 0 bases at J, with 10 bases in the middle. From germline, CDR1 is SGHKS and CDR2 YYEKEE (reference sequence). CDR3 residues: CASGNPYQETQYF. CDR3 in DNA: TGTGCCAGCGGGAACCCGTACCAAGAGACCCAGTACTTC. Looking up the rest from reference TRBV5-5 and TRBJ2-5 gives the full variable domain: DAGVTQSPTHLIKTRGQQVTLRCSPISGHKSVSWYQQVLGQGPQFIFQYYEKEERGRGNFPDRFSARQFPNYSSELNVNALLLGDSALYLCASGNPYQETQYFGPGTRLLVL.

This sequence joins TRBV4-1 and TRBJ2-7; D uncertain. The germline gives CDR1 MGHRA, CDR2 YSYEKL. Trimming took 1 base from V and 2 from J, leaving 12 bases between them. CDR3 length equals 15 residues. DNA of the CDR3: TGCGCCAGCAGCCAAGTCGTAGCTAAGCCCTACGAGCAGTACTTC. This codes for CASSQVVAKPYEQYF.

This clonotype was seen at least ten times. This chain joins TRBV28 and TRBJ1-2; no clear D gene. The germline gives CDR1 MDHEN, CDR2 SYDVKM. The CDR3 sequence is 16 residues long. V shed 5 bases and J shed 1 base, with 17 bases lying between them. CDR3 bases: TGTGCCAGCAGTGCGCTTTCGGCCCCAGTTAACTATGGCTACACCTTC. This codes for CASSALSAPVNYGYTF.

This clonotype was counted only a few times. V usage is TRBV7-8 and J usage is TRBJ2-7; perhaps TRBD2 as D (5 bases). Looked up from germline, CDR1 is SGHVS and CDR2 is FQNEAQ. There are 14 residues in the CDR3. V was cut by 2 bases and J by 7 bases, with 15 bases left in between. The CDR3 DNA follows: TGTGCCAGCAGCTTATCGGGATTGAGGAATGAGCAGTACGTC. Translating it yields CASSLSGLRNEQYV.

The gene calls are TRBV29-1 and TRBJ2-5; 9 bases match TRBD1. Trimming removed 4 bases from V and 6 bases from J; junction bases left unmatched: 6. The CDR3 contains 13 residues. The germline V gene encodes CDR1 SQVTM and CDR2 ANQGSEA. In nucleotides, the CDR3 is TGCAGCGTTGGGGGACAGGGTATGAAGACCCAGTACTTC. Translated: CSVGGQGMKTQYF.

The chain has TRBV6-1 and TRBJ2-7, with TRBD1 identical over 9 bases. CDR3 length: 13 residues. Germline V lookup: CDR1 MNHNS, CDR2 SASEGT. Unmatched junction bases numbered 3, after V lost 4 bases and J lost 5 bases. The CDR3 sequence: CASSGGQGNEQYF. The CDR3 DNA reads TGTGCCAGCAGTGGGGGACAGGGAAACGAGCAGTACTTC.

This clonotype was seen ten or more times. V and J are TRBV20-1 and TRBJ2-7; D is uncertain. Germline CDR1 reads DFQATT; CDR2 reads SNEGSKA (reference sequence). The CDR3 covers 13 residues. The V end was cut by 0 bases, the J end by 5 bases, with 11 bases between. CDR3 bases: TGCAGTGCTAGAGATTTAGTAGGGAACGAGCAGTACGTC. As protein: CSARDLVGNEQYV.

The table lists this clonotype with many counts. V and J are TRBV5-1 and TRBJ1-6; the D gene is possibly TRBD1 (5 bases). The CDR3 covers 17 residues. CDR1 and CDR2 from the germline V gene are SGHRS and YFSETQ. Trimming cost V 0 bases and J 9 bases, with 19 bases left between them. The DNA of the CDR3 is TGCGCCAGCAGCTTGGCCGTTGCGGGGACGGGATTTTCACCCCTCCACTTT. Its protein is CASSLAVAGTGFSPLHF. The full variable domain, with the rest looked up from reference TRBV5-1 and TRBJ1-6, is KAGVTQTPRYLIKTRGQQVTLSCSPISGHRSVSWYQQTPGQGLQFLFEYFSETQRNKGNFPGRFSGRQFSNSRSEMNVSTLELGDSALYLCASSLAVAGTGFSPLHFGNGTRLTVT.

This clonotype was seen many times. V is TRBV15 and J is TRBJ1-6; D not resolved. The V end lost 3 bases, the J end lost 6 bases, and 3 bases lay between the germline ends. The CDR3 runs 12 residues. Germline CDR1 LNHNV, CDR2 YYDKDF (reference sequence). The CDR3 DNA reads TGTGCCACCAGCAGGGCTAATTCACCCCTCCACTTT. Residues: CATSRANSPLHF.

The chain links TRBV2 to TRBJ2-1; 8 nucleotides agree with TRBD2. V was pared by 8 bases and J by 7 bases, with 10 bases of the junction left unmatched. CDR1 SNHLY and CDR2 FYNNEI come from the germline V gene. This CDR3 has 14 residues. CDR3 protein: CASEGGTRGNEQFF. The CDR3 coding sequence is TGTGCCAGCGAAGGTGGGACTAGGGGGAATGAGCAGTTCTTC.

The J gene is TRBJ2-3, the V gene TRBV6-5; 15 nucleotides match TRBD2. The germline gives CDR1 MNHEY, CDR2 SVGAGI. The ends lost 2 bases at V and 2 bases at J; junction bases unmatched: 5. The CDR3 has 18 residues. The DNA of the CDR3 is TGTGCCAGCAGTTACCTCGGGACTAGCGGGGGGAACACAGATACGCAGTATTTT. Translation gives CASSYLGTSGGNTDTQYF.

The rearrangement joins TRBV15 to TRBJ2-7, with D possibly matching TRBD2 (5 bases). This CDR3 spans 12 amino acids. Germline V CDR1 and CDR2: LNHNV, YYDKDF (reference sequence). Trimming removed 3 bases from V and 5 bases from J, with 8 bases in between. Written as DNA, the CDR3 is TGTGCCACCAGCAGCCACGGGGACGAGCAGTACTTC. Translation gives CATSSHGDEQYF.

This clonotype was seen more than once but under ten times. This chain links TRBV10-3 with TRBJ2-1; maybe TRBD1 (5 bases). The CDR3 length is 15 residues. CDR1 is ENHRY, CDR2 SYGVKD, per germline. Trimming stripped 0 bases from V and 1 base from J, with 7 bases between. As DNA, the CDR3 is TGTGCCATCAGTGAGTCGAAGGGGTCCTACAATGAGCAGTTCTTC. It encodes CAISESKGSYNEQFF.

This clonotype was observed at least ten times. The DNA for the CDR3 is TGTGCCAGCAGCTTGGGGGGGGCTAGGAAACTGTTTTTT. Its translation is CASSLGGARKLFF. The rearrangement joins TRBV11-2 to TRBJ1-4, with D possibly matching TRBD1 (6 bases). V was pared by 3 bases and J by 11 bases, with 13 bases between. Germline CDR1 is SGHAT and CDR2 is FQNNGV. This CDR3 spans 13 amino acids. The full variable domain, rest sourced from reference TRBV11-2 and TRBJ1-4, is EAGVAQSPRYKIIEKRQSVAFWCNPISGHATLYWYQQILGQGPKLLIQFQNNGVVDDSQLPKDRFSAERLKGVDSTLKIQPAKLEDSAVYLCASSLGGARKLFFGSGTQLSVL.

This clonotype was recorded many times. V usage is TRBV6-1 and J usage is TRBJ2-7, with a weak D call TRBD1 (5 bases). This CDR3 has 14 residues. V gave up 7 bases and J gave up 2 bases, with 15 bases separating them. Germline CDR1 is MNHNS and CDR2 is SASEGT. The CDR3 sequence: CASTPGHFTYEQYV. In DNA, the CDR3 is TGTGCCAGCACCCCTGGACACTTCACCTACGAGCAGTACGTC.

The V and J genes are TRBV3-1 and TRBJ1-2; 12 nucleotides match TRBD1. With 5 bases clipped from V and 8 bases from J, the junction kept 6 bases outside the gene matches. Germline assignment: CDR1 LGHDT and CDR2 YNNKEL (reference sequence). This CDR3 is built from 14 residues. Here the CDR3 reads CASSVGQGAGGYTF. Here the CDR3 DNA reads TGTGCCAGCAGCGTGGGACAGGGGGCAGGAGGCTACACCTTC. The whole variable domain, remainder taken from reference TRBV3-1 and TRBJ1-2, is DTAVSQTPKYLVTQMGNDKSIKCEQNLGHDTMYWYKQDSKKFLKIMFSYNNKELIINETVPNRFSPKSPDKAHLNLHINSLELGDSAVYFCASSVGQGAGGYTFGSGTRLTVV.

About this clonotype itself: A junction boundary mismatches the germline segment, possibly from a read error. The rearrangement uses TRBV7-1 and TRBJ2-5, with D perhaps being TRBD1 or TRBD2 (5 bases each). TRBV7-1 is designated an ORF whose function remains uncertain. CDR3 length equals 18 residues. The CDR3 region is CTSCSRGIQDSSQETQYF. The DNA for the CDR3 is TGTACCAGCTGTTCCCGAGGGATACAGGACTCATCCCAAGAGACCCAGTACTTC.

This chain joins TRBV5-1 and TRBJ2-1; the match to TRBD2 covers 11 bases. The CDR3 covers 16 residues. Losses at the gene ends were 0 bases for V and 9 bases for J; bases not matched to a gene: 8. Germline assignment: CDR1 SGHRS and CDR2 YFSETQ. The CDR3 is CASSLVLTSGTGEQFF. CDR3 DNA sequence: TGCGCCAGCAGCTTGGTTCTGACTAGCGGGACCGGTGAGCAGTTCTTC.

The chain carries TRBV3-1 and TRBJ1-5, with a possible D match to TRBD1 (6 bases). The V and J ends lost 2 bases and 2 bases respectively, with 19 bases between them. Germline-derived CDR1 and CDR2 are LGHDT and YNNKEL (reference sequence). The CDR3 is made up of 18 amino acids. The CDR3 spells CASSQQNAGPGGNQPQHF. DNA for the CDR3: TGTGCCAGCAGCCAACAAAATGCGGGACCAGGGGGCAATCAGCCCCAGCATTTT.

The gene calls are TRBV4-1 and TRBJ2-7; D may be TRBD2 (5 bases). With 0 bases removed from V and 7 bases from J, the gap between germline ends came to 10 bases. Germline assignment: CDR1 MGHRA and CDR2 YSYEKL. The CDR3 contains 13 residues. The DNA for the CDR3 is TGCGCCAGCAGCCAAGAGCCGGGAAGGGAGCAGTACGTC. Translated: CASSQEPGREQYV.

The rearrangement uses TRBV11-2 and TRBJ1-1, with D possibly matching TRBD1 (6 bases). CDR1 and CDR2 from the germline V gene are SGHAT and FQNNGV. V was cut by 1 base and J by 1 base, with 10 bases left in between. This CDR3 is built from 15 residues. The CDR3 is CASSLADRANTEAFF. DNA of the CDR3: TGTGCCAGCAGCTTAGCGGACAGAGCGAACACTGAAGCTTTCTTT.